Listed below are T cell receptor beta chains from one sample, sequenced in a study of blood T cell repertoires in COVID-19. Only in-frame clones appear in the TCRdb table, and some are missing; sequencing was by immunoSEQ multiplex PCR. This table holds fewer than 70,000 clones, 65% to 85% found once. The material sequenced was peripheral blood. The receptor source for this set is a man in his sixties with acute or convalescent COVID-19. Each CDR3 is given with its conserved first and last residue. D genes are given only for firm matches. Clone size is not always given. Where it is, it says once, few, many or a class for expanded clones.

>TRBV11-2|.|TRBJ1-4|.
CASSPRFRNEKLFF
TGTGCCAGCAGCCCGCGCTTCCGAAATGAAAAACTGTTTTTT
>TRBV24-1|few|TRBJ1-3|.
CATSDLTGFGNTIYF
TGTGCCACCAGTGATTTGACAGGGTTTGGAAACACCATATATTTT
>TRBV4-1|.|TRBJ1-2|.
CASSQGSGYGYTF
TGCGCCAGCAGCCAAGGGTCCGGGTATGGCTACACCTTC
>TRBV13|.|TRBJ1-2|.
CASSLYQGKGYGYTF
TGTGCCAGCAGCTTATATCAGGGGAAGGGCTATGGCTACACCTTC
>TRBV18|.|TRBJ1-1|TRBD1
CASSPTGQALTEAFF
TGTGCCAGCTCACCAACAGGACAGGCACTCACTGAAGCTTTCTTT
>TRBV11-2|.|TRBJ1-1|.
CASSLEQGNTEAFF
TGTGCCAGCAGCCTAGAACAGGGGAACACTGAAGCTTTCTTT
>TRBV6-5|.|TRBJ1-4|.
CASRTGGEKLFF
TGTGCCAGCAGGACCGGAGGGGAAAAACTGTTTTTT
>TRBV5-1|.|TRBJ2-7|.
CASSSFRENHEQYF
TGCGCCAGCAGCTCATTTCGGGAGAACCACGAGCAGTACTTC
>TRBV4-1|.|TRBJ1-1|.
CASSQGGGKLRGTEAFF
TGCGCCAGCAGCCAAGGGGGGGGAAAATTGAGGGGCACTGAAGCTTTCTTT
>TRBV2|.|TRBJ1-2|.
CASSDGEGGGYTF
TGTGCCAGCAGTGACGGGGAGGGAGGAGGCTACACCTTC
>TRBV18|.|TRBJ1-6|TRBD1
CASSLYPGQDNSPLHF
TGTGCCAGCTCACTATATCCGGGACAGGATAATTCACCCCTCCACTTT
>TRBV2|.|TRBJ1-2|TRBD1
CASSPQGEGYTF
TGTGCCAGCAGCCCACAGGGGGAGGGCTACACCTTC
>TRBV4-2|.|TRBJ1-2|.
CASSPRAGQSGYTF
TGTGCCAGCAGCCCCAGAGCTGGGCAGAGTGGCTACACCTTC
>TRBV5-5|few|TRBJ2-3|TRBD2
CASSLAPGLAGPSTDTQYF
TGTGCCAGCAGCTTGGCCCCGGGACTAGCGGGGCCTAGCACAGATACGCAGTATTTT
>TRBV5-4|.|TRBJ1-1|.
CASSLEWGDLNTEAFF
TGTGCCAGCAGCTTGGAATGGGGAGATCTGAACACTGAAGCTTTCTTT
>TRBV2|.|TRBJ2-1|.
CASAPRLATYNEQFF
TGTGCCAGTGCACCCCGACTGGCCACCTACAATGAGCAGTTCTTC
>TRBV27|few|TRBJ1-4|.
CASRSTGTKDATNEKLFF
TGTGCCAGCAGGTCCACCGGGACAAAGGACGCAACTAATGAAAAACTGTTTTTT
>TRBV9|.|TRBJ1-4|.
CASSPSTGGFATNEKLFF
TGTGCCAGCAGCCCTAGTACCGGGGGATTCGCAACTAATGAAAAACTGTTTTTT
>TRBV5-6|.|TRBJ1-4|.
CASSFYNEKLFF
TGTGCCAGCAGTTTCTATAATGAAAAACTGTTTTTT
>TRBV5-1|.|TRBJ1-1|TRBD1
CASSPLGQGLNTEAFF
TGCGCCAGCAGCCCCCTGGGACAGGGGCTGAACACTGAAGCTTTCTTT
>TRBV19|.|TRBJ1-5|.
CASSILPGAVPRQPQHF
TGTGCCAGTAGTATTCTCCCTGGGGCAGTTCCTCGCCAGCCCCAGCATTTT
>TRBV7-3|many|TRBJ2-3|.
CASSLNSGQFTDTQYF
TGTGCCAGCAGCTTAAACAGTGGACAATTCACAGATACGCAGTATTTT
>TRBV5-6|few|TRBJ1-1|.
CASTSQGMNTEAFF
TGTGCCAGCACCTCACAGGGCATGAACACTGAAGCTTTCTTT
>TRBV19|.|TRBJ2-2|.
CASRTANTGELFF
TGTGCCAGTAGGACAGCGAACACCGGGGAGCTGTTTTTT
>TRBV4-2|.|TRBJ2-7|TRBD2
CASSQELAGGLDEQYF
TGTGCCAGCAGCCAAGAACTAGCGGGGGGGCTGGACGAGCAGTACTTC
>TRBV7-3|few|TRBJ1-2|.
CASSLMAGAEGYTF
TGTGCCAGCAGCTTAATGGCAGGGGCGGAAGGCTACACCTTC
>TRBV9|.|TRBJ2-1|.
CASSLLDSAYNEQFF
TGTGCCAGCAGCCTCCTAGACTCAGCCTACAATGAGCAGTTCTTC
>TRBV4-2|.|TRBJ2-4|.
CASSQDNRGTPPAKNIQYF
TGTGCCAGCAGCCAAGATAATAGGGGGACCCCACCAGCCAAAAACATTCAGTACTTC
>TRBV4-1|.|TRBJ1-5|.
CASSQGEGDNQPQHF
TGCGCCAGCAGCCAAGGGGAGGGAGACAATCAGCCCCAGCATTTT
>TRBV5-5|.|TRBJ1-4|.
CASSITSTENEKLFF
TGTGCCAGCAGCATCACGAGCACGGAGAATGAAAAACTGTTTTTT
>TRBV2|many|TRBJ2-5|TRBD2
CASRFFPSGGTSETQYF
TGTGCCAGCAGATTCTTCCCTAGCGGGGGGACCTCAGAGACCCAGTACTTC
>TRBV14|.|TRBJ1-4|.
CASSQDRPGEKLFF
TGTGCCAGCAGCCAAGATCGACCGGGAGAAAAACTGTTTTTT